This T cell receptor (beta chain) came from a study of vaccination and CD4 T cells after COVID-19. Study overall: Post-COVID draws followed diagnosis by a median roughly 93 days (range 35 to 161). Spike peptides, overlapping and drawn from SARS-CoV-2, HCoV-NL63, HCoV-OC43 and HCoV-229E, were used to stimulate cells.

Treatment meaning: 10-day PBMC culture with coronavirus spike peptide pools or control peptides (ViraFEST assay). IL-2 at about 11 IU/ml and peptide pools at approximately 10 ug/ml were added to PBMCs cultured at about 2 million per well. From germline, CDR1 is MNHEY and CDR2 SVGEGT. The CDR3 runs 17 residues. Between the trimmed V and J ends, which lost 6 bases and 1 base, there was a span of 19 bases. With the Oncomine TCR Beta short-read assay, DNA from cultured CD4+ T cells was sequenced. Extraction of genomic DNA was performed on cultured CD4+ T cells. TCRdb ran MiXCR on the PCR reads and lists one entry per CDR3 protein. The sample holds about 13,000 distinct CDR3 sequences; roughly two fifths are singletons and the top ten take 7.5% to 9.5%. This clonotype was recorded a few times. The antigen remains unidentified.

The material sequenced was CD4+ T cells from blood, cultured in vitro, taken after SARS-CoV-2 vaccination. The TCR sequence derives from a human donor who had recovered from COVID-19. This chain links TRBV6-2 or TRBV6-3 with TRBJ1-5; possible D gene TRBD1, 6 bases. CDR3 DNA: TGTGCCAGCAGCCCCGACCACAGGGAGGGGAGCAATCAGCCCCAGCATTTT. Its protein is CASSPDHREGSNQPQHF.